A selection of T cell receptor beta chains follows, all from one sample in a study of chemoradiotherapy in HPV16-positive cancers. Only in-frame clones appear in the TCRdb table, and some are missing; sequencing was by immunoSEQ multiplex PCR. The sample holds about 9,600 clones, over 60% seen once. Here the sequenced sample was tumor tissue, taken from a patient who underwent chemoradiotherapy. Source of these receptors: a human donor with HPV-associated anogenital cancer. CDR3s include the opening cysteine and the closing phenylalanine or tryptophan. D genes are given only for firm matches. Some rows have no size entry. The others give once, few or many, or a class for an expanded clone.

d_call: .
clone_size: once
v_call: TRBV21-1
j_call: TRBJ2-7
cdr3_aa: CASSTPGPTRYEQYF
cdr3_nt: TGTGCCAGCAGCACCCCGGGACCCACCAGGTACGAGCAGTACTTC

d_call: .
clone_size: few
v_call: TRBV6-1
j_call: TRBJ1-5
cdr3_aa: CASIYSVSNQPQHF
cdr3_nt: TGTGCCAGCATATATTCAGTTAGCAATCAGCCCCAGCATTTT

d_call: TRBD1
clone_size: .
v_call: TRBV6-1
j_call: TRBJ1-5
cdr3_aa: CASSAPTGTGSNQPQHF
cdr3_nt: TGTGCCAGCAGTGCGCCAACCGGGACAGGGAGCAATCAGCCCCAGCATTTT

d_call: TRBD1
clone_size: few
v_call: TRBV28
j_call: TRBJ1-5
cdr3_aa: CASSFFTGGHQPQHF
cdr3_nt: TGTGCCAGCAGTTTTTTCACAGGGGGCCATCAGCCCCAGCATTTT

d_call: .
clone_size: .
v_call: TRBV6-1
j_call: TRBJ2-5
cdr3_aa: CASSFPGKETQYF
cdr3_nt: TGTGCCAGCAGTTTTCCTGGAAAAGAGACCCAGTACTTC

d_call: .
clone_size: .
v_call: TRBV7-8
j_call: TRBJ1-2
cdr3_aa: CASSLEGGGYTF
cdr3_nt: TGTGCCAGCAGCTTAGAGGGAGGAGGCTACACCTTC

d_call: .
clone_size: .
v_call: TRBV5-6
j_call: TRBJ1-3
cdr3_aa: CASNFLKQGRGSGNTIYF
cdr3_nt: TGTGCCAGCAACTTCCTGAAACAGGGTCGGGGTTCTGGAAACACCATATATTTT

d_call: .
clone_size: few
v_call: TRBV28
j_call: TRBJ2-6
cdr3_aa: CASSPGVGANVLTF
cdr3_nt: TGTGCCAGCAGTCCAGGGGTCGGGGCCAACGTCCTGACTTTC

d_call: .
clone_size: .
v_call: TRBV7-9
j_call: TRBJ2-3
cdr3_aa: CASSQAAGADTQYF
cdr3_nt: TGTGCCAGCAGCCAAGCAGCTGGGGCAGATACGCAGTATTTT

d_call: TRBD2
clone_size: .
v_call: TRBV9
j_call: TRBJ2-7
cdr3_aa: CASSVGGLAGIYEQYF
cdr3_nt: TGTGCCAGCAGCGTAGGGGGACTAGCGGGGATCTACGAGCAGTACTTC

d_call: .
clone_size: .
v_call: TRBV2
j_call: TRBJ1-2
cdr3_aa: CASSEALTLTNYGYTF
cdr3_nt: TGTGCCAGCAGTGAAGCTCTGACACTCACTAACTATGGCTACACCTTC

d_call: .
clone_size: .
v_call: TRBV6-5
j_call: TRBJ1-1
cdr3_aa: CASSLGGQNTEAFF
cdr3_nt: TGTGCCAGCAGCTTGGGAGGCCAGAACACTGAAGCTTTCTTT

d_call: .
clone_size: once
v_call: TRBV29-1
j_call: TRBJ1-1
cdr3_aa: CSVMGTHTAANTEAFF
cdr3_nt: TGCAGCGTCATGGGGACACACACAGCAGCGAACACTGAAGCTTTCTTT

d_call: .
clone_size: .
v_call: TRBV9
j_call: TRBJ1-6
cdr3_aa: CASSIRDSYNSPLHF
cdr3_nt: TGTGCCAGCAGCATCCGGGACTCCTATAATTCACCCCTCCACTTT

d_call: .
clone_size: few
v_call: TRBV4-1
j_call: TRBJ2-5
cdr3_aa: CASSQDPAGETQYF
cdr3_nt: TGCGCCAGCAGCCAAGATCCCGCCGGAGAGACCCAGTACTTC

d_call: .
clone_size: .
v_call: TRBV2
j_call: TRBJ1-6
cdr3_aa: CASSGQRNSPLHF
cdr3_nt: TGTGCCAGCAGTGGACAGCGGAACTCACCCCTCCACTTT

d_call: .
clone_size: .
v_call: TRBV5-1
j_call: TRBJ1-4
cdr3_aa: CASSSAAYEKLFF
cdr3_nt: TGCGCCAGCAGCTCCGCTGCTTATGAAAAACTGTTTTTT

d_call: TRBD1
clone_size: .
v_call: TRBV5-5
j_call: TRBJ1-1
cdr3_aa: CASSFSGGGTEAFF
cdr3_nt: TGTGCCAGCAGCTTCTCAGGGGGCGGCACTGAAGCTTTCTTT

d_call: TRBD1
clone_size: .
v_call: TRBV4-1
j_call: TRBJ1-1
cdr3_aa: CASSPGQGGTEAFF
cdr3_nt: TGCGCCAGCAGCCCGGGACAGGGAGGGACTGAAGCTTTCTTT

d_call: TRBD2
clone_size: .
v_call: TRBV10-3
j_call: TRBJ2-3
cdr3_aa: CAISEPLLAGITDTQYF
cdr3_nt: TGTGCCATCAGTGAGCCCCTCCTAGCGGGGATCACAGATACGCAGTATTTT

d_call: .
clone_size: once
v_call: TRBV28
j_call: TRBJ2-5
cdr3_aa: CASSRGSGWGETQYF
cdr3_nt: TGTGCCAGCAGCCGTGGATCGGGGTGGGGAGAGACCCAGTACTTC

d_call: TRBD2
clone_size: .
v_call: TRBV9
j_call: TRBJ2-3
cdr3_aa: CASSVQTSGTDTQYF
cdr3_nt: TGTGCCAGCAGCGTCCAGACTAGCGGAACAGATACGCAGTATTTT

d_call: .
clone_size: .
v_call: TRBV5-1
j_call: TRBJ2-2
cdr3_aa: CASSLSQANTGELFF
cdr3_nt: TGCGCCAGCAGCTTAAGTCAGGCGAACACCGGGGAGCTGTTTTTT

d_call: .
clone_size: .
v_call: TRBV6-1
j_call: TRBJ1-2
cdr3_aa: CASSVREGSYGYTF
cdr3_nt: TGTGCCAGCAGTGTACGGGAAGGGAGCTATGGCTACACCTTC

d_call: TRBD2
clone_size: .
v_call: TRBV7-8
j_call: TRBJ2-3
cdr3_aa: CASSLGGGAHTQYF
cdr3_nt: TGTGCCAGCAGCTTAGGCGGGGGGGCGCATACGCAGTATTTT

d_call: TRBD1
clone_size: .
v_call: TRBV28
j_call: TRBJ1-2
cdr3_aa: CASSERTGRGYTF
cdr3_nt: TGTGCCAGCAGCGAGCGGACAGGACGCGGCTACACCTTC